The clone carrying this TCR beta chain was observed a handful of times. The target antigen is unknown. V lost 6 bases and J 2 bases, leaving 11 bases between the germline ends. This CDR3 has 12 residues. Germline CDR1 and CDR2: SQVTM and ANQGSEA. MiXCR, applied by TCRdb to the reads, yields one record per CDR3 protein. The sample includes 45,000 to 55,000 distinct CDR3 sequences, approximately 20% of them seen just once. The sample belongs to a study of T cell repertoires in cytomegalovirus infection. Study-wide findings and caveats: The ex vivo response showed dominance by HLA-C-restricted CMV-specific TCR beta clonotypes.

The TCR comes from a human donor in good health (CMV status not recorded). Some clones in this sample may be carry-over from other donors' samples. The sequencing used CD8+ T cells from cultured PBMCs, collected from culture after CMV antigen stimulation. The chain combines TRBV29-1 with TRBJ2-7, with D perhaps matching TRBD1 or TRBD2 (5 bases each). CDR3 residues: CSVRDGPYEQYF. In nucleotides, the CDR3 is TGCAGCGTCCGGGACGGGCCCTACGAGCAGTACTTC.